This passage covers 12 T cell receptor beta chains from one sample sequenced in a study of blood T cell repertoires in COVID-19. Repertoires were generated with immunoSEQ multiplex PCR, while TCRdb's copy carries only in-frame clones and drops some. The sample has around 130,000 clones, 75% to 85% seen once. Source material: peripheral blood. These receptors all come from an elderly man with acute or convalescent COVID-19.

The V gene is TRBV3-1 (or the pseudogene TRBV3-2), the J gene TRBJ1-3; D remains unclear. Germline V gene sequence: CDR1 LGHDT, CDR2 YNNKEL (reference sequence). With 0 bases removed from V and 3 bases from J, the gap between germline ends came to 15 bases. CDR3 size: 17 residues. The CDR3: CASSQDLGTSGGNTIYF. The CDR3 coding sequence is TGTGCCAGCAGCCAAGATCTTGGAACATCGGGTGGAAACACCATATATTTT.

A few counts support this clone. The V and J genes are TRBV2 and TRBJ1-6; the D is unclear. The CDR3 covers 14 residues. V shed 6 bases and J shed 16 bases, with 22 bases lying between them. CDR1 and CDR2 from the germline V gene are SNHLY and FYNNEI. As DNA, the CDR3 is TGTGCCAGCAGCCCGGGAAGTTCAAAATCCGATCTCCACTTT. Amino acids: CASSPGSSKSDLHF. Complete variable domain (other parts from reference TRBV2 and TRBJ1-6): EPEVTQTPSHQVTQMGQEVILRCVPISNHLYFYWYRQILGQKVEFLVSFYNNEISEKSEIFDDQFSVERPDGSNFTLKIRSTKLEDSAMYFCASSPGSSKSDLHFGNGTRLTVT.

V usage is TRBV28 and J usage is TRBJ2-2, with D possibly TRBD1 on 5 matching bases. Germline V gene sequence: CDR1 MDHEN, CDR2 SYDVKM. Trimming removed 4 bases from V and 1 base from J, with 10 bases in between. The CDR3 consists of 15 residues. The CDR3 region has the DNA TGTGCCAGCAGTTCAACAGGTTTGAACACCGGGGAGCTGTTTTTT. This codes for CASSSTGLNTGELFF.

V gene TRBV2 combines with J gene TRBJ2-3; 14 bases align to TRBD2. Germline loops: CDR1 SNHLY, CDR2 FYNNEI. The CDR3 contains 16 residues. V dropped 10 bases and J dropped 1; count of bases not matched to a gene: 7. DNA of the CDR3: TGTGCCACCACCGGGACTAGCGGGGGACGCACAGATACGCAGTATTTT. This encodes CATTGTSGGRTDTQYF.

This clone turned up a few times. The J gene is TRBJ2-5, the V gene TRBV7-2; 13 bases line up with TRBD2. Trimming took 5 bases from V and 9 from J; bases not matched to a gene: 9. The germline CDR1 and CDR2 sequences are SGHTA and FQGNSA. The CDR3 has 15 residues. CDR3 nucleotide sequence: TGTGCCAGCAGCCCCGCGGGCACTAGCGGGGGGGCCCAGTACTTC. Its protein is CASSPAGTSGGAQYF.

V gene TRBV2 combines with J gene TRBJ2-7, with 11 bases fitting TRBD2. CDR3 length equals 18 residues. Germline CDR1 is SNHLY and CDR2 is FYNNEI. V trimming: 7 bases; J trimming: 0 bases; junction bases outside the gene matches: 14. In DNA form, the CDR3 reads TGTGCCAGCAAGGCCGGGACTAGCGGTTCCCTTAGCTCCTACGAGCAGTACTTC. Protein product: CASKAGTSGSLSSYEQYF.

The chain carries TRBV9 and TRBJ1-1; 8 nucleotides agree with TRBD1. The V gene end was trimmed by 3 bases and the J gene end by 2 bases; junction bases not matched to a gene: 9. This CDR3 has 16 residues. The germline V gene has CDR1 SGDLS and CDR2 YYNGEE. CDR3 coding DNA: TGTGCCAGCAGCGCCTCGGGGGACAGGCAAAACACTGAAGCTTTCTTT. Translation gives CASSASGDRQNTEAFF.

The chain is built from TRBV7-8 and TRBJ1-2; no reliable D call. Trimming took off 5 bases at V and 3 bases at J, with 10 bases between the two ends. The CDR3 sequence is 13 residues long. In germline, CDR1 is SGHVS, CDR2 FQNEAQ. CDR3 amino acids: CASSQDGDYGYTF. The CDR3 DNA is TGTGCCAGCAGCCAGGACGGGGACTATGGCTACACCTTC.

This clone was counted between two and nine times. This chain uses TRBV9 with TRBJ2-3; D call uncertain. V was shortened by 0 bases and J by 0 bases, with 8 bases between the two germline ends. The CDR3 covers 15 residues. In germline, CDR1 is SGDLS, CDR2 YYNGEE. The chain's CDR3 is CASSVGGFSTDTQYF. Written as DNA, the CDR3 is TGTGCCAGCAGCGTAGGTGGCTTTAGCACAGATACGCAGTATTTT.

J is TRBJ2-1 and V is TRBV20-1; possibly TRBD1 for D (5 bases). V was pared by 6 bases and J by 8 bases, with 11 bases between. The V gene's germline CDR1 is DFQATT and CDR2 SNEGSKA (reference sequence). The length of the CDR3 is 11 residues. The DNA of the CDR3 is TGCAGTGCCGGACACGGCTATGAGCAGTTCTTC. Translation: CSAGHGYEQFF.

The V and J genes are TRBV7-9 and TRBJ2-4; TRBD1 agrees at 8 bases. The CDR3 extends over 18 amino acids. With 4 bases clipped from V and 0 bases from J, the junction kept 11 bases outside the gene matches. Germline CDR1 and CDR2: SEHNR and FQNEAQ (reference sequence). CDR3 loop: CASSSLLGQALAKNIQYF. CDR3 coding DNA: TGTGCCAGCAGCTCCCTCCTGGGACAGGCTCTAGCCAAAAACATTCAGTACTTC.

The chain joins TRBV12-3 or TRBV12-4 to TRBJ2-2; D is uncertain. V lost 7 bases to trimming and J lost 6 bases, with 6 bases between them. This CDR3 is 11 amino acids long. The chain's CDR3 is CASTYSGELFF. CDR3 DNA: TGTGCCAGCACATACTCCGGGGAGCTGTTTTTT.